This is a list of T cell receptor beta chains from one sample in a study of patients and donors after allogeneic stem cell transplantation. TCRdb called the RT-PCR reads again in MiXCR, with one record for every CDR3 protein. The sample gives 150,000 to 200,000 distinct CDR3 sequences, approximately 24% of which show up once; about 24% is in the top ten. The sample consisted of blood, either unsorted or a sorted T cell fraction (not recorded which). All receptors come from a human donor who was either an allogeneic HSCT recipient or a stem cell or donor lymphocyte infusion donor (not recorded which). It is not recorded whose cells these are; they may come from a transplant donor. CDR3s include the opening cysteine and the closing phenylalanine or tryptophan. D genes are given only for firm matches. Only some rows state a clone size, as once, few, many or a class for expanded clones.

v_gene	j_gene	abundance	d_gene	CDR3nt	CDR3aa
TRBV7-3	TRBJ1-1	few	NA	TGTGCCAGCGCAACGGGACCCCAGAACACTGAAGCTTTCTTT	CASATGPQNTEAFF
TRBV24-1	TRBJ2-1	NA	TRBD2	TGTGCCACCAGTGGTTCCCTAGCGGGAGTGTCGGAGAATGAGCAGTTCTTC	CATSGSLAGVSENEQFF
TRBV30	TRBJ1-1	few	NA	TGTGCCTGGAGTACCCGACAGAGCCTGAACACTGAAGCTTTCTTT	CAWSTRQSLNTEAFF
TRBV5-1	TRBJ1-1	few	NA	TGCGCCAGCAGCTTAAGGCTCGGACCCACTGAAGCTTTCTTT	CASSLRLGPTEAFF
TRBV6-6	TRBJ2-7	few	NA	TGTGCCAGCAGTAGGGACGATATGGGCTCCTACGAGCAGTACTTC	CASSRDDMGSYEQYF
TRBV12-3/TRBV12-4	TRBJ1-1	NA	NA	TGTGCCAGCGGAACAGGAGGTGGTGACACTGAAGCTTTCTTT	CASGTGGGDTEAFF
TRBV6-6	TRBJ1-1	few	NA	TGTGCCAGCAGCCGAGGGGAAGGTGTTGAAGCTTTCTTT	CASSRGEGVEAFF
TRBV6-2/TRBV6-3	TRBJ2-7	NA	NA	TGTGCCAGCAGTTACTCGAAAGTTCGGCGGACGGACCGCTACGAGCAGTACTTC	CASSYSKVRRTDRYEQYF
TRBV7-8	TRBJ2-3	NA	NA	TGTGCCAGCAGCTTCGGGTCGAGGGGCGATACGCAGTATTTT	CASSFGSRGDTQYF
TRBV27	TRBJ2-1	NA	TRBD1	TGTGCCAGCAGTTTATCTCCAAGACAGGGTCTAGATGAGCAGTTCTTC	CASSLSPRQGLDEQFF
TRBV20-1	TRBJ1-2	many	NA	TGCAGTGCCAAAGACTATGGCTACACCTTC	CSAKDYGYTF
TRBV7-9	TRBJ1-1	NA	NA	TGTGCCAGCAGCAGAGACACTGTACGTTACACTGAAGCTTTCTTT	CASSRDTVRYTEAFF
TRBV4-1	TRBJ2-7	few	NA	TGCGCCAGCAGCCAAGGGTTATCGATCTACGAGCAGTACTTC	CASSQGLSIYEQYF
TRBV24-1	TRBJ1-2	few	TRBD1	TGTGCCACCAGTGACCCCAGGACAGGGAATGGCTACACCTTC	CATSDPRTGNGYTF
TRBV5-1	TRBJ2-7	many	TRBD2	TGCGCCAGCAGCTTGGGGCGCGCCGGGACTAAAGGCGAGCAGTACTTC	CASSLGRAGTKGEQYF
TRBV12-3/TRBV12-4	TRBJ2-3	NA	NA	TGTGCCAGCACCCAAGGCCCGGTTACTAGCACAGATACGCAGTATTTT	CASTQGPVTSTDTQYF
TRBV2	TRBJ2-5	NA	TRBD1	TGTGCCAGCAGTGAGACAGGGGACCAAGAGACCCAGTACTTC	CASSETGDQETQYF
TRBV12-3/TRBV12-4	TRBJ2-3	NA	NA	TGTGCCAGCAGTCTTAGACAGTCTACAGATACGCAGTATTTT	CASSLRQSTDTQYF